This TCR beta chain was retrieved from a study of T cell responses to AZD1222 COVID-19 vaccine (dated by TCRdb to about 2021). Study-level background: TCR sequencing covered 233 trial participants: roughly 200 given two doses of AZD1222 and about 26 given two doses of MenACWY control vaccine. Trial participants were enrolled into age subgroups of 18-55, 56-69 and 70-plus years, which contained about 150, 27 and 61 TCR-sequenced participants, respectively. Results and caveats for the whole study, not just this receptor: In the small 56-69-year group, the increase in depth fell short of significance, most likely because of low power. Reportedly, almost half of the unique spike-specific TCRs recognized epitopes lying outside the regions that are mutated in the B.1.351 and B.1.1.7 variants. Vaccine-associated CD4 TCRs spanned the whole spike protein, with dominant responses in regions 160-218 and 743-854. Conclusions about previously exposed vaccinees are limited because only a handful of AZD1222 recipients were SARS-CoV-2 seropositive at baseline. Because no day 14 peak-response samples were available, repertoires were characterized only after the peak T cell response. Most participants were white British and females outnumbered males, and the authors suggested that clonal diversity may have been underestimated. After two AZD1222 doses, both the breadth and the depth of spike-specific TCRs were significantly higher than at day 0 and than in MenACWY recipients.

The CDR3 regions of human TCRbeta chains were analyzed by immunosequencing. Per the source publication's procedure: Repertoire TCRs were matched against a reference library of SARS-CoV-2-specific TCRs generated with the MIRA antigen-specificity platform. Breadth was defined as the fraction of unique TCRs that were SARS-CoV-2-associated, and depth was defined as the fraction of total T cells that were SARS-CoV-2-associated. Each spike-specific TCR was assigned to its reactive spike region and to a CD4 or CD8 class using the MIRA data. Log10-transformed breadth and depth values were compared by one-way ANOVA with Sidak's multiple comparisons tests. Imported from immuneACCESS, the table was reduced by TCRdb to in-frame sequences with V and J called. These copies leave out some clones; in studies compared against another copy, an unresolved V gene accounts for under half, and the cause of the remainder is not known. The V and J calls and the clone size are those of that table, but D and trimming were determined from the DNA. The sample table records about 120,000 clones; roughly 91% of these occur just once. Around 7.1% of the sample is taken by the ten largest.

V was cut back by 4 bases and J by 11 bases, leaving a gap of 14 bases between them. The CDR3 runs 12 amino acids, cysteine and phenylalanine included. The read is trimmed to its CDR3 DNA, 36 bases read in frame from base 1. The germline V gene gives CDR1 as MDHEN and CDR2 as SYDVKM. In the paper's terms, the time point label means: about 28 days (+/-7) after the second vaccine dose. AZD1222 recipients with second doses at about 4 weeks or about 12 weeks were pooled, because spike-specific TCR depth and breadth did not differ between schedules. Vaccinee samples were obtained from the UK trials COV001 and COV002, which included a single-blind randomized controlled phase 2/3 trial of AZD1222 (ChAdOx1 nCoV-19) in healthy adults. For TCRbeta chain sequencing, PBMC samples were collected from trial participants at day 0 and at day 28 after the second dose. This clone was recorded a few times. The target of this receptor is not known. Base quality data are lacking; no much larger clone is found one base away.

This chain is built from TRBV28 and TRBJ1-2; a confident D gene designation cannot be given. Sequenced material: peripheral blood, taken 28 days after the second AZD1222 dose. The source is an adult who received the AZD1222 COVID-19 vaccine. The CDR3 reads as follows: CASSYTLGYYTF. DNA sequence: TGTGCCAGCAGTTATACGTTGGGTTATTACACCTTC.